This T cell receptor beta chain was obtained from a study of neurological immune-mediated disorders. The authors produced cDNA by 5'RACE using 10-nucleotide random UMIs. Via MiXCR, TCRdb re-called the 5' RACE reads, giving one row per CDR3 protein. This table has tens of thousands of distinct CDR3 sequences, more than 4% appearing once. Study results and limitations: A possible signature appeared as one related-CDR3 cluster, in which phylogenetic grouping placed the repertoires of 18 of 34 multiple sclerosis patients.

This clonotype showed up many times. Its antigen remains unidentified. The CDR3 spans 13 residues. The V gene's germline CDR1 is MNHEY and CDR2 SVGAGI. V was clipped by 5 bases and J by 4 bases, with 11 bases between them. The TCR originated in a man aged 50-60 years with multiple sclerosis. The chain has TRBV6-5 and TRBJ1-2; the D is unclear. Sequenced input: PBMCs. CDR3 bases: TGTGCCAGCAGTCCAGCGGGTCCCTATGGCTACACCTTC. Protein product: CASSPAGPYGYTF.